This TCR beta chain was documented in a study of blood T cell repertoires in COVID-19. Background on the study: Sources were T cells, B-cell-depleted T cells, or PBMCs; the material itself was cDNA or gDNA.

In Seattle, patients joined the study during active infection and were tracked longitudinally. This CDR3 region has 14 residues. Germline V lookup: CDR1 MNHNS, CDR2 SASEGT. Trimming stripped 1 base from V and 3 bases from J, with 10 bases between. In the original workflow: Estimation of nucleated cell counts relied on the amplification of reference gene primers. The protocol was immunoSEQ multiplex PCR, while the TCRdb copy is restricted to in-frame clones and leaves out a portion. V and J calls and clone size come straight from that table; D and trimming were deduced from the DNA. Here the sample spans more than 150,000 clones, roughly 79% being singletons.

The material sequenced was peripheral blood. This receptor was obtained from an elderly woman with COVID-19, enrolled during active disease. This sequence joins TRBV6-1 and TRBJ2-7; D is perhaps TRBD1 (5 bases). The CDR3 nucleotides read TGTGCCAGCAGTGAAGAGGGGCTCCACTACGAGCAGTACTTC. It encodes CASSEEGLHYEQYF.